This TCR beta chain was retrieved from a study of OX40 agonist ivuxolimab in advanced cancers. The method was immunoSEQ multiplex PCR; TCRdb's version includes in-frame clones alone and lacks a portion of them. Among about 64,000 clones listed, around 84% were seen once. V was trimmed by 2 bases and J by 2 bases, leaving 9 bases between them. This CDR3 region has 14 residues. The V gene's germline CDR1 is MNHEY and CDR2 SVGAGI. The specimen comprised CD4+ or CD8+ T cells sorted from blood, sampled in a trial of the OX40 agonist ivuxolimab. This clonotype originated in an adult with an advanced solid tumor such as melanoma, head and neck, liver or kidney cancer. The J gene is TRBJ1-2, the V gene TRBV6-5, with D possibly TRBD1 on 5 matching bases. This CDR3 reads CASSYNRRNYGYTF. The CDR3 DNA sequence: TGTGCCAGCAGTTACAACAGGCGAAACTATGGCTACACCTTC.